This TCR beta chain emerged from a study of blood T cell repertoires in COVID-19. Overall study: Samples representing acute and convalescent COVID-19 were sourced from the United States, Italy and Spain.

From germline, CDR1 is LGHDT and CDR2 YNNKEL (reference sequence). The CDR3 sequence is 16 residues long. Trimming stripped 0 bases from V and 7 bases from J, with 19 bases between. In the study's own analysis: The assay estimated nucleated cells by amplifying reference gene primers. TCRdb keeps only in-frame clones here, not all; method: immunoSEQ multiplex PCR. V and J calls and clone size are copied from that table; D and trimming were computed from the DNA. The sample includes approximately 220,000 clones, 83% of them seen just once. The V and J genes are TRBV3-1 (or the pseudogene TRBV3-2) and TRBJ2-7; perhaps TRBD2 as D (6 bases). The source is a woman aged 45-59 years who had been exposed to COVID-19. The sample consisted of PBMCs or T cells enriched from blood (not recorded which). CDR3 protein: CASSQERGTRGVEQYF. In nucleotides, the CDR3 is TGTGCCAGCAGCCAAGAACGGGGGACGAGAGGTGTTGAGCAGTACTTC.